The clone carrying this TCR beta chain has at least ten counts. Antigen: not known. The CDR3 sequence is 15 residues long. The ends were cut back, 0 bases at V and 3 bases at J, with 14 bases in the middle. Germline loops: CDR1 DFQATT, CDR2 SNEGSKA (reference sequence). This record comes from a study of T cells in Graves' hyperthyroidism and ophthalmopathy. Study background: Staff took peripheral blood when the initial diagnosis was made, before any treatment began. Broader study findings: Median prediction lead before ophthalmopathy onset was 5 to 7.5 months with the model.

What was amplified from RNA transcripts were TCR beta CDR3 regions. TCR CDR3 underwent first-round RT-PCR with the HTBI primer set. TCRdb used MiXCR to reprocess the multiplex PCR reads, holding one entry per CDR3 protein. The data contain under 300,000 distinct CDR3 sequences, roughly an eighth of them seen just once; the ten biggest clones take up roughly 7.9%. An approximately 10 ml volume of fresh peripheral blood provided the PBMCs. Sequenced: blood. This clonotype was sampled from a woman in her forties with Graves' hyperthyroidism. The gene calls are TRBV20-1 and TRBJ1-1; possibly TRBD1 for D (5 bases). In DNA, the CDR3 is TGCAGTGCTAGAGACCCCTTAGGAGGGGACACTGAAGCTTTCTTT. Residues: CSARDPLGGDTEAFF.